The 10 T cell receptor beta chains below were found in one sample sequenced in a study of cytomegalovirus exposure and HLA in healthy donors. The PCR had 60 Vbeta and 13 Jbeta primers. TCRdb's copy holds only in-frame clones and misses some; the assay was immunoSEQ multiplex PCR. Here the sample table reports roughly 76,000 clones. What was sequenced was PBMCs. The receptors come from a female donor in good health and CMV-seropositive.

The chain couples TRBV7-2 to TRBJ2-7; maybe TRBD2 (5 bases). Germline CDR1 and CDR2: SGHTA and FQGNSA. This CDR3 region has 14 residues. Trimming pared 4 bases from V and 7 bases from J, leaving 17 bases between. The CDR3 is CASSSGGSLGEQYF. CDR3 nucleotides: TGTGCCAGCAGCTCCGGTGGGAGTCTGGGGGAGCAGTACTTC.

V usage is TRBV4-2 and J usage is TRBJ2-7, with TRBD2 identical over 10 bases. The trim removed 1 base at V and 0 bases at J, leaving 0 bases unmatched. This CDR3 spans 15 amino acids. Looked up from germline, CDR1 is LGHNA and CDR2 is YNFKEQ. CDR3 sequence (DNA): TGTGCCAGCAGCCAAGGACTAGCGGGCTCCTACGAGCAGTACTTC. It is translated as CASSQGLAGSYEQYF.

The chain recombines TRBV7-8 with TRBJ1-1; 10 bases match TRBD1. There are 17 residues in the CDR3. With 3 bases clipped from V and 4 bases from J, the junction kept 11 bases outside the gene matches. CDR1 is SGHVS, CDR2 FQNEAQ, per germline. CDR3 loop: CASSFPGQGSRSTEAFF. In nucleotides, the CDR3 is TGTGCCAGCAGCTTCCCGGGACAGGGGTCCCGATCCACTGAAGCTTTCTTT.

The genes are TRBV6-5 and TRBJ1-5; no clear D. V was cut by 6 bases and J by 10 bases, with 13 bases left in between. CDR1 is MNHEY, CDR2 SVGAGI, per germline. This CDR3 spans 12 amino acids. This chain's CDR3 is CASSPIGGPQHF. The CDR3 region has the DNA TGTGCCAGCAGCCCCATCGGAGGTCCCCAGCATTTT.

The chain has TRBV11-3 and TRBJ1-1; D ambiguous. With 1 base removed from V and 1 base from J, the gap between germline ends came to 4 bases. Germline CDR1 is SGHNT and CDR2 is YENEEA. The CDR3 sequence is 13 residues long. The CDR3 is CASSLAGNTEAFF. CDR3 DNA: TGTGCCAGCAGCTTAGCAGGGAACACTGAAGCTTTCTTT.

The V gene is TRBV6-6, the J gene TRBJ2-1; 13 bases agree with TRBD2. Germline V gene sequence: CDR1 MNHNY, CDR2 SVGAGI (reference sequence). The CDR3 is made up of 15 amino acids. Unmatched junction bases numbered 0, after V lost 2 bases and J lost 5 bases. CDR3 in amino acids: CASSYGLAGDNEQFF. As DNA, the CDR3 is TGTGCCAGCAGTTACGGACTAGCGGGGGACAATGAGCAGTTCTTC.

The genes are TRBV4-3 and TRBJ2-1; the match to TRBD1 covers 7 bases. Losses at the gene ends were 3 bases for V and 7 bases for J; bases not matched to a gene: 12. Germline V gene sequence: CDR1 LGHNA, CDR2 YSLEER. This CDR3 is built from 16 residues. Here the CDR3 reads CASSQETPGTANEQFF. CDR3 DNA sequence: TGCGCCAGCAGCCAGGAAACACCCGGGACAGCAAATGAGCAGTTCTTC.

This rearrangement joins TRBV28 to TRBJ2-7; D call uncertain. CDR1 MDHEN and CDR2 SYDVKM come from the germline V gene. Trimming took 4 bases from V and 2 from J, leaving 9 bases between them. The CDR3 runs to 13 residues. In DNA, the CDR3 is TGTGCCAGCAGTTCCCACGTAGCCTACGAGCAGTACTTC. Translating it yields CASSSHVAYEQYF.

V and J are TRBV5-1 and TRBJ2-7; the D gene is possibly TRBD1 (6 bases). Germline values: CDR1 SGHRS, CDR2 YFSETQ. V was pared by 0 bases and J by 3 bases, with 16 bases between. The CDR3 loop spans 16 amino acids. The CDR3 sequence: CASSLVGSGAYYEQYF. CDR3 nucleotide sequence: TGCGCCAGCAGCTTGGTCGGGTCAGGGGCTTACTACGAGCAGTACTTC.

The V and J genes are TRBV7-8 and TRBJ1-5; 7 nucleotides align to TRBD1. V lost 1 base, J lost 4 bases, and 4 bases stayed unmatched. The germline V gene has CDR1 SGHVS and CDR2 FQNEAQ. This CDR3 is built from 15 residues. In DNA, the CDR3 is TGTGCCAGCAGCTTAGTACGGGACAGAAATCAGCCCCAGCATTTT. Amino acid sequence: CASSLVRDRNQPQHF.